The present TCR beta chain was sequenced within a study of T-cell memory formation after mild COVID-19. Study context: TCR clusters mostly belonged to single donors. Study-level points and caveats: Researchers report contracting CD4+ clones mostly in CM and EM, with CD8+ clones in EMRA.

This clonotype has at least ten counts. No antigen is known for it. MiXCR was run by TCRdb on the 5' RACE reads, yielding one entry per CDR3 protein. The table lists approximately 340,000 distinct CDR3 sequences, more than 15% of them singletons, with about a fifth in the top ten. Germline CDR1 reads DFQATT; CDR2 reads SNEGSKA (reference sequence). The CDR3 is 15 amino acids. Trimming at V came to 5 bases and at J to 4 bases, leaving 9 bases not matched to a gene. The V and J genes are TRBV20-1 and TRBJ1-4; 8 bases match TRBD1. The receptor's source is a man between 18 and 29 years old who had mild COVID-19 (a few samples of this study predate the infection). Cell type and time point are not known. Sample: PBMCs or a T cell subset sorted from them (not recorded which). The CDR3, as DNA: TGCAGTGCTCCTCACCAGGGGGCGAGTAATGAAAAACTGTTTTTT. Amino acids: CSAPHQGASNEKLFF.